A single TCR beta chain is shown here with its context. Its target is not known. PCR involved 60 Vbeta and 13 Jbeta primers. The repertoire was sequenced with immunoSEQ multiplex PCR; TCRdb's copy has only in-frame clones and lacks some. This table has about 70,000 clones, around 87% appearing once. The germline V gene has CDR1 SGHRS and CDR2 YFSETQ. V was shortened by 0 bases and J by 4 bases, with 11 bases between the two germline ends. CDR3 size: 16 residues. The data are from a study of cytomegalovirus exposure and HLA in healthy donors. Background on the study: As released early, the data held roughly 85 million unique TCRs from HLA-typed donors.

General study results and limits: Rare TCR sequences dominated, though some public TCRs recurred in many donors. Through in vitro validation, a few CMV-associated chains were shown to be specific for CMV antigens. An analysis was carried out at a later point. It showed that HLA-associated TCR beta chains were more clonally expanded than equally common non-associated chains.

V gene TRBV5-1 combines with J gene TRBJ1-6; tentatively, D is TRBD1 (5 bases). This sequence originates from a woman aged 25 to 45 in good health and CMV-seropositive. Sequenced input: PBMCs. CDR3 bases: TGCGCCAGCAGCTTGGCCAGCGCAGGGTATAATTCACCCCTCCACTTT. Amino acids: CASSLASAGYNSPLHF.